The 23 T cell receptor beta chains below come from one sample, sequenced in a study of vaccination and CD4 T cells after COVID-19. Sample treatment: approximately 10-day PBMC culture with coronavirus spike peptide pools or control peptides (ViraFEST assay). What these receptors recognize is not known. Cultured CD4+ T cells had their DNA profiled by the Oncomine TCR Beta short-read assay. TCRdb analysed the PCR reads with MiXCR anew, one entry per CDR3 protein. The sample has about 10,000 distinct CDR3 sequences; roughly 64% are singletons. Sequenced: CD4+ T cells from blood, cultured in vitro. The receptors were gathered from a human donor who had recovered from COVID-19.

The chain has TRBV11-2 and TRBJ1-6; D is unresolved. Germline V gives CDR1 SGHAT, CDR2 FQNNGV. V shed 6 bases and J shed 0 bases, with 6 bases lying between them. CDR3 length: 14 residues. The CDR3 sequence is CASSSSSYNSPLHF. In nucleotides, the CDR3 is TGTGCCAGCAGTTCTAGCTCCTATAATTCACCCCTCCACTTT.

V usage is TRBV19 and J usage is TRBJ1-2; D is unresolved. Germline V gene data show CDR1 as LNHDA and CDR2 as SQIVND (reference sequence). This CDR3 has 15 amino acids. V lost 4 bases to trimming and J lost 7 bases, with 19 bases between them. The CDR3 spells CASSRRTGDTFGYTF. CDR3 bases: TGTGCCAGTAGTAGGCGGACGGGTGATACTTTTGGCTACACCTTC.

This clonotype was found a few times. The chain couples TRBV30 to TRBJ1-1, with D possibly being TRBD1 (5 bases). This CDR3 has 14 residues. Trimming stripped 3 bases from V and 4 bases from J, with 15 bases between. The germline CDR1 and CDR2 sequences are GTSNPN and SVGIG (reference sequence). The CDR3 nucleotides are TGTGCCTGGAGCCCGGGACTGTGGGGCACTGAAGCTTTCTTT. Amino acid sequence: CAWSPGLWGTEAFF.

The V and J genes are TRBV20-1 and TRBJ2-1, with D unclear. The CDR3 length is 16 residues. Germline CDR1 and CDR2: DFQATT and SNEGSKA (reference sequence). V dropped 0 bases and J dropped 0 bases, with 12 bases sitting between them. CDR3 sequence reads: CSARDRRMSSYNEQFF. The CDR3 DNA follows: TGCAGTGCTAGAGACCGGCGGATGAGCTCCTACAATGAGCAGTTCTTC.

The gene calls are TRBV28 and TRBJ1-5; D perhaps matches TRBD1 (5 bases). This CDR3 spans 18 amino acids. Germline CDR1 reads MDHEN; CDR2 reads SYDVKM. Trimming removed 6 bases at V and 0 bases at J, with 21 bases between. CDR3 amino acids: CASSPARQGIISNQPQHF. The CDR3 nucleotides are TGTGCCAGCAGCCCGGCGAGGCAGGGAATTATTAGCAATCAGCCCCAGCATTTT.

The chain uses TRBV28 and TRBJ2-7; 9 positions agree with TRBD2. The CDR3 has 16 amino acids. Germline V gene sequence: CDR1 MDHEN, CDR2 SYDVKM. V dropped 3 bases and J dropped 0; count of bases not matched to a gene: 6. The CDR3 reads CASSFSLAGLSYEQYF. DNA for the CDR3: TGTGCCAGCAGTTTCTCACTAGCGGGCCTCTCCTACGAGCAGTACTTC. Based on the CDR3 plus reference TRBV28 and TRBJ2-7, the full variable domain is DVKVTQSSRYLVKRTGEKVFLECVQDMDHENMFWYRQDPGLGLRLIYFSYDVKMKEKGDIPEGYSVSREKKERFSLILESASTNQTSMYLCASSFSLAGLSYEQYFGPGTRLTVT.

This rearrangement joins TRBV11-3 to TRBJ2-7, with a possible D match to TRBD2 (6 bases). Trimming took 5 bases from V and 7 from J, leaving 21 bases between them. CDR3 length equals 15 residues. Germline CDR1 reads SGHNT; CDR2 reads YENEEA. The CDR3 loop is CASSSRRGIGVEQYF. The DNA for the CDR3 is TGTGCCAGCAGCAGCAGACGGGGGATTGGTGTGGAGCAGTACTTC.

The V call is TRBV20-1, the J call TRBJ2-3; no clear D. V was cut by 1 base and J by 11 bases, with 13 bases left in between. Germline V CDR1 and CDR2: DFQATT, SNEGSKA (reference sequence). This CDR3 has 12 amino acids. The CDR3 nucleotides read TGCAGTGCTAGAGGGACCCACCCAAGGCAGTATTTT. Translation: CSARGTHPRQYF.

CDR3 coding DNA: TGTGCCAGCAGTTACCAAAGGGACAGAGCCTACGAGCAGTACTTC. Translating it yields CASSYQRDRAYEQYF. This chain uses TRBV6-5 with TRBJ2-7; 7 nucleotides match TRBD1. V gave up 2 bases and J gave up 2 bases; unmatched junction bases: 6. Germline V gene lookup returns CDR1 MNHEY and CDR2 SVGAGI. This CDR3 has 15 amino acids.

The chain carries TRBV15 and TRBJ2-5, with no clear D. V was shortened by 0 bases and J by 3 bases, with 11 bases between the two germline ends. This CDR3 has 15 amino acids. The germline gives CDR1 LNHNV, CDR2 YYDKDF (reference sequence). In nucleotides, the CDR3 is TGTGCCACCAGCAGAGATCTTAGACCTGAAGAGACCCAGTACTTC. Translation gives CATSRDLRPEETQYF.

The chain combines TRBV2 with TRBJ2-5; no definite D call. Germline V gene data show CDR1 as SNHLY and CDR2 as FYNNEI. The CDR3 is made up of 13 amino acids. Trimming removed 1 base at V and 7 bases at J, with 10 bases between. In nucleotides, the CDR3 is TGTGCCAGCAGTGAAGGCCTCTCTGGGACCCAGTACTTC. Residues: CASSEGLSGTQYF.

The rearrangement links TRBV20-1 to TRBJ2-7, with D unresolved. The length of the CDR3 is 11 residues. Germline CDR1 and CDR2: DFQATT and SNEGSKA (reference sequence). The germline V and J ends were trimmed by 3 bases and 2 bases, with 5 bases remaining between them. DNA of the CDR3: TGCAGTGCTAGGAATCCCTACGAGCAGTACTTC. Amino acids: CSARNPYEQYF.

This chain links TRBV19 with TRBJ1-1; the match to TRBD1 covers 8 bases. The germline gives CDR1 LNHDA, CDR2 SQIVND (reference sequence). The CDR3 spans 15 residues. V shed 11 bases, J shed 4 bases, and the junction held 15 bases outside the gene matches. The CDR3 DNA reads TGTGCCGTTGGCACCGGACAGGGAAAGGGCACTGAAGCTTTCTTT. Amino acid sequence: CAVGTGQGKGTEAFF.

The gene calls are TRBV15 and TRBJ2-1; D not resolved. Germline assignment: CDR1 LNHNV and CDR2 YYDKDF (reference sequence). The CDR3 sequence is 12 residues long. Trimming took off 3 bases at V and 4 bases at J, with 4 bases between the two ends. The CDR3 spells CATSRAYNEQFF. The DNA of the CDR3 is TGTGCCACCAGCAGGGCATACAATGAGCAGTTCTTC.

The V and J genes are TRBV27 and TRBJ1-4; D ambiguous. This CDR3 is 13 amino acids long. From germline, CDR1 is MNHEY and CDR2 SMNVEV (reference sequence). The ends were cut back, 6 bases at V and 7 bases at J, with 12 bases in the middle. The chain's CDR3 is CASSSWLGEKLFF. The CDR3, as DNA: TGTGCCAGCAGCTCGTGGTTGGGTGAAAAACTGTTTTTT. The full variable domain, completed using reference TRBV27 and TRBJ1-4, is EAQVTQNPRYLITVTGKKLTVTCSQNMNHEYMSWYRQDPGLGLRQIYYSMNVEVTDKGDVPEGYKVSRKEKRNFPLILESPSPNQTSLYFCASSSWLGEKLFFGSGTQLSVL.

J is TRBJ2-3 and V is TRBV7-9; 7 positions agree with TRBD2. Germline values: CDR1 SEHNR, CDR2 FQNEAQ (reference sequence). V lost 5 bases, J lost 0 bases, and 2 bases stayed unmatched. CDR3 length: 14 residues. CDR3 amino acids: CASSPTSSTDTQYF. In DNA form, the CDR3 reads TGTGCCAGCAGCCCGACTAGCAGCACAGATACGCAGTATTTT.

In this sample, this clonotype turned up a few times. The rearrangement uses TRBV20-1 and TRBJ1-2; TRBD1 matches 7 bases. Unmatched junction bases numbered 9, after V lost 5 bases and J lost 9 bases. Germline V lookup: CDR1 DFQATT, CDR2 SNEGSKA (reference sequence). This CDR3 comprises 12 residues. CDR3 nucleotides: TGCAGTGCTGAATTGGGACAGATCAGCTACACCTTC. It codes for CSAELGQISYTF.

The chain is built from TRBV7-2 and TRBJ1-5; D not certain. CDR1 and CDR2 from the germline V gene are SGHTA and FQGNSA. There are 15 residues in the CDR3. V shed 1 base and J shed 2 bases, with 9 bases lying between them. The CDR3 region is CASSLGGTGNQPQHF. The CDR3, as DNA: TGTGCCAGCAGCTTAGGGGGTACCGGCAATCAGCCCCAGCATTTT.

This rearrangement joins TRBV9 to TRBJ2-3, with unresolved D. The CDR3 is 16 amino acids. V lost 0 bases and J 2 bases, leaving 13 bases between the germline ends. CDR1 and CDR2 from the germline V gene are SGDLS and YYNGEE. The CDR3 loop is CASSVGLGFLTDTQYF. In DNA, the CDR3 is TGTGCCAGCAGCGTAGGGTTAGGGTTCCTCACAGATACGCAGTATTTT.

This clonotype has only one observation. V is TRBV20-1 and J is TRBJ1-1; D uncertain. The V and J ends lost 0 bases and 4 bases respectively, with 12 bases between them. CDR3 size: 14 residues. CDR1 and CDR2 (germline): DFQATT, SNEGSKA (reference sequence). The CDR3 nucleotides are TGCAGTGCTAGAGATCTCCAGACCCGCACTGAAGCTTTCTTT. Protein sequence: CSARDLQTRTEAFF.

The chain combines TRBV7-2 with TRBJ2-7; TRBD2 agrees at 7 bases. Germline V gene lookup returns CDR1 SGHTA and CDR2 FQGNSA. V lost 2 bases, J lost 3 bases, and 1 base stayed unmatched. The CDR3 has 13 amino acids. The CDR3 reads CASSLPSGYEQYF. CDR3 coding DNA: TGTGCCAGCAGCTTACCTAGCGGCTACGAGCAGTACTTC.

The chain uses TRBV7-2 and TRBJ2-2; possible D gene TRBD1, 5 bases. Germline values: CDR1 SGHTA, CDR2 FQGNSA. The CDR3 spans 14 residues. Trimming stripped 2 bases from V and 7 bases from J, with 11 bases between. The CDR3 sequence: CASSLIRDYGELFF. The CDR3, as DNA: TGTGCCAGCAGCTTAATCAGGGATTACGGGGAGCTGTTTTTT. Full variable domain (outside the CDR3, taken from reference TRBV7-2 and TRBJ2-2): GAGVSQSPSNKVTEKGKDVELRCDPISGHTALYWYRQSLGQGLEFLIYFQGNSAPDKSGLPSDRFSAERTGGSVSTLTIQRTQQEDSAVYLCASSLIRDYGELFFGEGSRLTVL.

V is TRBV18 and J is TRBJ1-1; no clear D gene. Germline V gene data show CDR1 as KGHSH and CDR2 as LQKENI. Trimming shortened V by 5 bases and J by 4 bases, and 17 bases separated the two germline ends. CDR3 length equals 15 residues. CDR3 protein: CASSSFYSEGTEAFF. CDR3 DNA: TGTGCCAGCTCATCATTTTACTCGGAAGGCACTGAAGCTTTCTTT.